The clone carrying this TCR beta chain occurred many times. The antigen is not known. This sample was included in a study of CD8 T cells in ankylosing spondylitis. Study results and limitations: The study looked at matched synovial fluid samples from ankylosing spondylitis patients. Disease-linked clones were reported to be significantly enriched there.

Per germline, CDR1 SGHTA and CDR2 FQGNSA. The CDR3 is made up of 13 amino acids. V shed 8 bases and J shed 9 bases, with 18 bases lying between them. TCRdb re-called the 5' RACE reads through MiXCR, storing one row per CDR3 protein. The sample lists fewer than 250,000 distinct CDR3 sequences, about 10% occurring once. The TCR was taken from a male donor with ankylosing spondylitis or in good health (not recorded which). Sequencing was done on a sample of blood, either unsorted or a sorted T cell fraction (not recorded which). This chain uses TRBV7-2 with TRBJ2-3; D gene ambiguous. The CDR3 DNA sequence: TGTGCCAGCGTGCTAGGTTATGTCGTAACGCAGTATTTT. This encodes CASVLGYVVTQYF.